The entry that follows covers one T cell receptor (beta chain) sequence. As yet, its antigen is unknown. Using immunoSEQ multiplex PCR, the repertoire was profiled, and TCRdb retains in-frame clones only, with some absent. Of about 2,100,000 clones in the sample, approximately 94% are singletons; the top ten hold about 1.5%. The naive CD8 subset, CD45RO-negative cells positively selected for CCR7, excluded terminally differentiated effector memory CD45RA+ cells. V lost 0 bases and J 2 bases, leaving 10 bases between the germline ends. This CDR3 has 16 amino acids. The germline V gene has CDR1 KGHSH and CDR2 LQKENI. This sample is part of a study of shared clonotypes between healthy human individuals. Study conclusions and caveats: Blood was the only sampled material, and tissue repertoires likely differ. It was anticipated that sequencing depth would influence how many clonotypes donors shared.

This chain uses TRBV18 with TRBJ2-2; tentatively, D is TRBD1 (7 bases). The receptor comes from a man younger than 35 in good health. Some clones in this sample may be carry-over from other donors' samples. Material: naive CD8+ T cells from PBMCs. The CDR3 DNA is TGTGCCAGCTCACCACCTCAGGGGGGCAACACCGGGGAGCTGTTTTTT. It is translated as CASSPPQGGNTGELFF.